The 8 T cell receptor beta chains reported below all come from one sample, sequenced in a study of T-cell memory formation after mild COVID-19 (dated by TCRdb to 2020 to 2022). Libraries were built with 5' RACE. Reads for this sample came from an Illumina NovaSeq 6000. TCRdb reworked the public reads: Q25 trimming with fastp, MiXCR clone assembly, productive beta chains retained. Each CDR3 protein appears once, grouped with its most common genes and DNA. The sample table shows 550,000 to 700,000 distinct CDR3 sequences, and 17% are seen once. Jointly, the top ten make up about 7.5% of the sample. The sample comprised PBMCs or a T cell subset sorted from them (not recorded which). All receptors come from an adult woman who had mild COVID-19 (a few samples of this study predate the infection). The sample titles of this study are shuffled in the database, so cell type and time point are left out; the donor was told from shared clones.

The rearrangement uses TRBV6-1 and TRBJ1-1; possible D gene TRBD1, 6 bases. V was cut by 0 bases and J by 6 bases, with 11 bases left in between. The V gene's germline CDR1 is MNHNS and CDR2 SASEGT. The CDR3 runs 14 residues. This CDR3 reads CASSEAGQQAEAFF. CDR3 DNA: TGTGCCAGCAGTGAAGCGGGACAACAAGCTGAAGCTTTCTTT.

The V call is TRBV7-3, the J call TRBJ2-2; TRBD1 aligns across 9 bases. CDR3 length: 15 residues. CDR1 and CDR2 (germline): SGHTA, FQGTGA. V was clipped by 8 bases and J by 4 bases; unmatched bases: 8. The CDR3 reads CASQAQGATTGELFF. The CDR3 DNA is TGTGCCAGCCAAGCACAGGGGGCGACCACCGGGGAGCTGTTTTTT.

This clonotype was seen a handful of times. The chain links TRBV10-3 to TRBJ2-1; 10 nucleotides line up with TRBD2. Germline CDR1 reads ENHRY; CDR2 reads SYGVKD. J lost 4 bases, V lost 0 bases, and 3 bases had no gene match. The CDR3 has 16 residues. The chain's CDR3 is CAISESLAGAYNEQFF. CDR3 bases: TGTGCCATCAGTGAGTCGCTAGCGGGGGCTTACAATGAGCAGTTCTTC.

This clonotype was counted many times. The genes are TRBV27 and TRBJ2-1; 11 bases map to TRBD2. CDR3 size: 15 residues. Per the germline V gene, CDR1 is MNHEY and CDR2 is SMNVEV (reference sequence). J gave up 6 bases and V 5 bases, and 6 bases lay outside the gene matches. In nucleotides, the CDR3 is TGTGCCAGCAGTCCCCGACTAGCGGGGCGCAATGAGCAGTTCTTC. Encoded protein: CASSPRLAGRNEQFF.

V and J are TRBV6-6 and TRBJ2-7; tentatively, D is TRBD2 (6 bases). The CDR3 totals 14 residues. The V end lost 2 bases, the J end lost 2 bases, and 10 bases lay between the germline ends. Germline assignment: CDR1 MNHNY and CDR2 SVGAGI (reference sequence). CDR3 DNA sequence: TGTGCCAGCAGTTACGACGCGGGGCCCTACGAGCAGTACTTC. As protein: CASSYDAGPYEQYF.

The chain couples TRBV7-9 to TRBJ1-6, with D possibly matching TRBD1 (5 bases). The V end lost 2 bases, the J end lost 7 bases, and 9 bases lay between the germline ends. Germline CDR1 SEHNR, CDR2 FQNEAQ (reference sequence). The CDR3 extends over 14 amino acids. In nucleotides, the CDR3 is TGTGCCAGCAGCTTACAGGGTCGGAATTCACCCCTCCACTTT. It is translated as CASSLQGRNSPLHF. Full variable domain (rest looked up from reference TRBV7-9 and TRBJ1-6): DTGVSQNPRHKITKRGQNVTFRCDPISEHNRLYWYRQTLGQGPEFLTYFQNEAQLEKSRLLSDRFSAERPKGSFSTLEIQRTEQGDSAMYLCASSLQGRNSPLHFGNGTRLTVT.

This clonotype was picked up a small number of times. The chain has TRBV5-4 and TRBJ1-1; tentative D call: TRBD1 (5 bases). The CDR3 is made up of 14 amino acids. The germline CDR1 and CDR2 sequences are SGHNT and YYREEE (reference sequence). Trimming took 1 base from V and 2 from J, leaving 9 bases between them. The CDR3 coding sequence is TGTGCCAGCAGCTTGAGGACAAGAAACACTGAAGCTTTCTTT. This encodes CASSLRTRNTEAFF.

This clonotype was seen a handful of times. This chain joins TRBV7-9 and TRBJ2-1; D is unresolved. CDR1 is SEHNR and CDR2 is FQNEAQ in the germline V gene (reference sequence). The CDR3 has 14 residues. V was trimmed by 1 base and J by 8 bases, leaving 12 bases between them. This chain's CDR3 is CASSLERKVHEQFF. The CDR3 nucleotides are TGTGCCAGCAGCTTAGAACGCAAGGTCCATGAGCAGTTCTTC.